Given below is one T cell receptor beta chain in context. The sample originates from a study of T cell changes during pregnancy in multiple sclerosis. Germline trimming cut 6 bases from V and 6 bases from J; bases unmatched to any gene: 12. CDR3 length: 16 residues. Germline V gives CDR1 SNHLY, CDR2 FYNNEI. Profiled with immunoSEQ multiplex PCR; TCRdb holds only in-frame clones, not every one. Among roughly 18,000 clones listed, approximately 87% were seen once. This sequence originates from a female donor with multiple sclerosis, enrolled in a pregnancy study. V is TRBV2 and J is TRBJ2-1, with 9 bases matching TRBD1. The sequencing used CD8+ T cells from peripheral blood mononuclear cells, collected after pregnancy. This CDR3 is CASRGHRGRVGNEQFF. The CDR3 DNA is TGTGCCAGCAGGGGACACAGGGGGCGCGTCGGCAATGAGCAGTTCTTC.